Following are 9 T cell receptor beta chains from one sample sequenced in a study of blood T cells in healthy people across ages. Next came a second PCR, run for about 6 to 12 cycles, which used a sample-barcoded 5' primer along with a J-beta primer mix. TCRdb passed the 5' RACE reads through MiXCR, listing each CDR3 protein once. The sample shows under 2 million distinct CDR3 sequences, roughly 32% of them seen only once. Material: blood. Source of these receptors: a woman aged 25 to 45 in good health.

This clonotype showed up just a few times. The J gene is TRBJ2-3, the V gene TRBV2; TRBD2 is a possible D gene (5 bases). V was cut by 6 bases and J by 0 bases, with 10 bases left in between. Germline V gene sequence: CDR1 SNHLY, CDR2 FYNNEI. CDR3 size: 14 residues. CDR3 nucleotide sequence: TGTGCCAGCAGAAGCGGCCTTAGCACAGATACGCAGTATTTT. Translating gives CASRSGLSTDTQYF.

This clonotype showed up just a few times. V is TRBV7-3 and J is TRBJ2-1; D may correspond to TRBD1 or TRBD2 (5 bases each). Looked up from germline, CDR1 is SGHTA and CDR2 is FQGTGA. Trimming shortened V by 10 bases and J by 0 bases, and 13 bases separated the two germline ends. The CDR3 spans 14 residues. The CDR3 region is CAKRDDSSYNEQFF. The CDR3 coding sequence is TGTGCCAAACGGGACGACAGCTCCTACAATGAGCAGTTCTTC.

This clonotype appeared many times. The V gene is TRBV9, the J gene TRBJ2-7; the D gene is possibly TRBD2 (6 bases). Per germline, CDR1 SGDLS and CDR2 YYNGEE. V lost 3 bases and J 0 bases, leaving 10 bases between the germline ends. The CDR3 consists of 14 residues. CDR3 residues: CASSEAGSSYEQYF. The CDR3 DNA is TGTGCCAGCAGCGAGGCGGGGAGCTCCTACGAGCAGTACTTC.

The chain uses TRBV5-6 and TRBJ2-1; TRBD2 matches at 9 bases. This CDR3 is 14 amino acids long. The germline CDR1 and CDR2 sequences are SGHDT and YYEEEE. With V trimmed by 2 bases and J by 6 bases, 3 bases remained unmatched. The CDR3 loop is CASSFGGRANEQFF. The CDR3 nucleotides are TGTGCCAGCAGCTTCGGCGGGAGGGCCAATGAGCAGTTCTTC.

Regarding this clonotype: Germline and junction disagree at one end, which may indicate a read error. The chain uses TRBV5-1 and TRBJ2-5; TRBD2 might be the D (6 bases). CDR3 length equals 15 residues. Germline assignment: CDR1 SGHRS and CDR2 YFSETQ. In DNA form, the CDR3 reads TGCGCCAGCAGCTTGGGGGCTAGCGAACAAGAGACCCCGTACTTC. It yields the protein CASSLGASEQETPYF.

This clonotype was observed a single time. The chain is built from TRBV4-1 and TRBJ2-3, with 16 bases identical to TRBD2. Unmatched junction bases numbered 13, after V lost 4 bases and J lost 3 bases. The CDR3 has 20 amino acids. Germline CDR1 is MGHRA and CDR2 is YSYEKL. The CDR3 reads CASSPPGTSGRAGLTDTQYF. Here the CDR3 DNA reads TGCGCCAGCAGCCCACCCGGGACTAGCGGGAGGGCCGGGTTGACAGATACGCAGTATTTT.

The chain employs TRBV24-1 and TRBJ2-2; D unresolved. CDR3 length equals 13 residues. V shed 4 bases and J shed 3 bases, with 5 bases lying between them. From germline, CDR1 is KGHDR and CDR2 SFDVKD. CDR3 nucleotides: TGTGCCACCAGTGACCATTACACCGGGGAGCTGTTTTTT. Amino acids: CATSDHYTGELFF.

The chain is built from TRBV3-1 and TRBJ2-5, with D perhaps matching TRBD1 (5 bases). CDR1 is LGHDT and CDR2 is YNNKEL in the germline V gene (reference sequence). V lost 1 base and J lost 5, with 11 bases in between. The CDR3 is made up of 14 amino acids. CDR3 sequence (DNA): TGTGCCAGCAGCCAAGTGGGGCCCGGGGAGACCCAGTACTTC. Translation gives CASSQVGPGETQYF.

This clonotype has a handful of counts. The rearrangement uses TRBV10-3 and TRBJ2-5; tentative D call: TRBD2 (6 bases). The V end lost 6 bases, the J end lost 1 base, and 12 bases lay between the germline ends. CDR1 and CDR2 (germline): ENHRY, SYGVKD. The CDR3 length is 14 residues. In nucleotides, the CDR3 is TGTGCCATCAGGGACCCGACTAGCCAAGAGACCCAGTACTTC. This codes for CAIRDPTSQETQYF.